This T cell receptor beta chain is drawn from a study of T cell changes during pregnancy in multiple sclerosis. The CDR3 spans 12 residues. Sequenced by immunoSEQ multiplex PCR; TCRdb stores in-frame clones only, minus some. The table lists around 44,000 clones, about 90% of them singletons. This clone appeared a single time. The sequence came from a female donor with multiple sclerosis, enrolled in a pregnancy study. Sequences were derived from CD8+ T cells from peripheral blood mononuclear cells, sampled in the first trimester of pregnancy. J is TRBJ1-1 and V is TRBV21-1. TRBV21-1 is labeled a pseudogene. CDR3 residues: CASSLERGEAFF. The CDR3 DNA reads as TGTGCCAGCAGCCTAGAAAGAGGGGAAGCTTTCTTT.